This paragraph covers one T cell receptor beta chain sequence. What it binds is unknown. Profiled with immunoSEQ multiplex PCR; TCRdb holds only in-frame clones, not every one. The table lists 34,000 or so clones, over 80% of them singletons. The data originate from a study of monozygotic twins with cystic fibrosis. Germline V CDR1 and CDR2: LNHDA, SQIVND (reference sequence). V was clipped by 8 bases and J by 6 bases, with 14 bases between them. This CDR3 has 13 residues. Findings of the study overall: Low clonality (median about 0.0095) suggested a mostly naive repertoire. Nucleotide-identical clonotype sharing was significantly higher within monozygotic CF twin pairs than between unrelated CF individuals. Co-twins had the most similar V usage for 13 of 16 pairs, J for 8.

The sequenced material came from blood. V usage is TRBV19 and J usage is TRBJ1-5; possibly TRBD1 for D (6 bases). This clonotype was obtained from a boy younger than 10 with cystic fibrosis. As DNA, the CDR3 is TGTGCCAGTCGAGGGGGAGGGTTTCAGCCCCAGCATTTT. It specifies CASRGGGFQPQHF.